The sequence of this T cell receptor (beta chain) was determined in a study of blood T cell repertoires in COVID-19. On the study more broadly: Samples came from the United States, Italy and Spain, spanning acute and convalescent COVID-19. T cells, B-cell-depleted T cells, or PBMCs provided the cDNA or gDNA that served as material.

In the authors' workflow: Estimates of nucleated cell counts were drawn from the amplification of reference gene primers. Measured with immunoSEQ multiplex PCR; TCRdb has only the in-frame clones, and not every one. V, J and clone size reflect that table, while D and trimming were determined from the DNA. The sample comprises 95,000 to 150,000 clones, around 86% of which are singletons, and 3.5% to 5% rests with the top ten. This CDR3 spans 14 amino acids. The rearrangement uses TRBV12-2 and TRBJ2-5; TRBD1, the table's D call, lacks a check against the DNA. TRBV12-2 corresponds to a pseudogene. Specimen: peripheral blood. The sequence was obtained from a middle-aged man with acute or convalescent COVID-19. The CDR3 coding sequence is TGTGCAAGTCGCACCCGGACAGGCTTGGAGACCCAGTACTTC. Amino acid sequence: CASRTRTGLETQYF.